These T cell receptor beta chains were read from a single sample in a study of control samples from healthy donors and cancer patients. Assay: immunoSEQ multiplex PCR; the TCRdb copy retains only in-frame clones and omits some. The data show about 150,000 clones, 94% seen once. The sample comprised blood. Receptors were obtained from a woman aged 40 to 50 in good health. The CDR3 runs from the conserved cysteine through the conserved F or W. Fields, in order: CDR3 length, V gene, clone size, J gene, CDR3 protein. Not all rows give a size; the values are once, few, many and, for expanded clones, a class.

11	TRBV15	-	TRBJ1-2	CATSSGQGRTF
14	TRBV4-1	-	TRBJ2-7	CASSPRGLAYEQYF
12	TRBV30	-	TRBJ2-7	CAWSGSAYEQYF
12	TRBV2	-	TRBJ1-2	CASSAETYGYTF
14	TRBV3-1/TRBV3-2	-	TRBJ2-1	CASSETSSGSLQFF
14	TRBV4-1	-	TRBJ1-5	CASSQEKAVGPQHF
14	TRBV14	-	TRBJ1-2	CASSQLTGGYGYTF
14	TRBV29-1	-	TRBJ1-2	CSVEKGRANYGYTF
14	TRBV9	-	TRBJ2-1	CASTPSGGPDEQFF
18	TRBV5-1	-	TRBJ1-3	CASSLAAGVLGPGNTIYF
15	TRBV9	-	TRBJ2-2	CASHRDTVKSGELFF
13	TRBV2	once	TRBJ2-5	CASTALYKETQYF
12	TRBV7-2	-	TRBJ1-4	CASSLHNEKLFF
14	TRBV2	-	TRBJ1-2	CASSVEGGAGGYTF
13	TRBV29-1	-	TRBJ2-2	CSVAAREVGELFF
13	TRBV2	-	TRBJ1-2	CASMGGDIYGYTF
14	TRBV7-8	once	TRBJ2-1	CASTNRAVYNEQFF
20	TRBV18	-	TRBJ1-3	CASSPNPIGTGASSGNTIYF
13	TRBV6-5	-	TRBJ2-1	CASIAGGGNEQFF
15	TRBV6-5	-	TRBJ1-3	CASSSTPDSGNTIYF
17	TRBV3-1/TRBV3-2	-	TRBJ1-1	CASSQERQGGMNTEAFF
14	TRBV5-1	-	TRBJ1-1	CASSWGDRLTEAFF
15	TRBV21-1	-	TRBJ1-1	CASSEKEGGTTEAFF
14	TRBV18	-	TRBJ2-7	CASSPQTGSYEQYF
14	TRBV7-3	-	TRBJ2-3	CASSQSGAIDTQYF
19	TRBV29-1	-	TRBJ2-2	CSVEGPGRAPANRFRELFF
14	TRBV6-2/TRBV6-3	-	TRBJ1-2	CASSRGLRGFGYTF